This T cell receptor beta chain derives from a study of T cell responses to AZD1222 COVID-19 vaccine. CDR3 size: 13 residues. Trimming removed 5 bases at V and 1 base at J, with 8 bases between. Germline CDR1 WSHSY, CDR2 SAAADI. Sequenced by immunoSEQ multiplex PCR; TCRdb stores in-frame clones only, minus some. Found here are about 120,000 clones, around 85% of them singletons; the top ten hold 4% to 5%. V gene TRBV10-2 combines with J gene TRBJ1-1, with a weak D call TRBD1 (5 bases). The sequences come from peripheral blood, collected on day 0 of AZD1222 vaccination. The TCR sequence derives from an adult in good health. CDR3 amino acids: CASSYDRNTEAFF. The DNA for the CDR3 is TGCGCCAGCAGTTATGACAGGAACACTGAAGCTTTCTTT.